The source of this T cell receptor (beta chain) is a study of T cell repertoires in cytomegalovirus infection. Study-level background: Carrying CMV and the relevant HLA type showed in public TCR beta signatures. Regarding the study as a whole: Dominating the ex vivo response were TCR beta clonotypes that were CMV-specific and HLA-C-restricted. CMV carriers with the relevant HLA were identified by cumulative public TCR beta family frequency.

Trimming at V came to 3 bases and at J to 0 bases, leaving 8 bases not matched to a gene. This CDR3 spans 16 amino acids. Germline V CDR1 and CDR2: MNHEY, SMNVEV (reference sequence). This clonotype has at least ten counts. The antigen is not known. Each CDR3 protein gets one entry after TCRdb re-called the reads with MiXCR. The sample shows 450,000 to 550,000 distinct CDR3 sequences, 16% of them seen only once. The clonotype originates from a human donor in good health (CMV status not recorded). Some clones in this sample may be carry-over from other donors' samples. V usage is TRBV27 and J usage is TRBJ2-7, with TRBD2 matching over 7 bases. Sequenced: CD8+ T cells from PBMCs. The CDR3 nucleotides are TGTGCCAGCAGTTTCTCGGCGGGAGAGAGCTCCTACGAGCAGTACTTC. This sequence encodes CASSFSAGESSYEQYF.